One and the same sample provided the 20 T cell receptor beta chains below, sequenced in a study of metastatic and nonmetastatic thyroid tumors (dated by TCRdb to the early 2020s). None of the patients had been given any treatment before thyroid surgery. Library preparation employed PCR. Reads for this sample came from an Illumina HiSeq 4000. TCRdb reworked the public reads: Q25 trimming with fastp, MiXCR clone assembly, productive beta chains retained. Here the sample has approximately 12,000 clones; 20% to 25% occur a single time. The top ten constitute 3.6% of the sample. The specimen sequenced was blood. These receptors were obtained from a female donor with papillary thyroid cancer or a benign thyroid nodule (not recorded which). Some clones in this sample may be carry-over from other donors' samples.

Judged by abundance, this clone is medium-sized. The rearrangement links TRBV19 to TRBJ2-7; 10 bases agree with TRBD2. CDR3 length: 14 amino acids. The V segment lost 3 bases and the J segment 4 bases; nucleotides outside the gene matches: 3. Germline V gene sequence: CDR1 LNHDA, CDR2 SQIVND (reference sequence). The CDR3 reads CASSIGLAEYEQYF. The CDR3 nucleotides read TGTGCCAGTAGTATTGGACTAGCGGAATACGAGCAGTACTTC.

This clone was detected many times. The chain joins TRBV14 to TRBJ1-1, with D possibly being TRBD1 (5 bases). Germline lookup yields CDR1 SGHDN and CDR2 FVKESK. V was shortened by 1 base and J by 8 bases, with 17 bases between the two germline ends. This CDR3 is built from 15 residues. This CDR3 reads CASSQGIGELREAFF. CDR3 in DNA: TGTGCCAGCAGCCAAGGAATAGGGGAGTTGAGAGAAGCTTTCTTT.

In its sample, this clone ranks as medium-sized. Within the sample, other DNA sequences also encode this same CDR3. This chain links TRBV28 with TRBJ1-2; D gene ambiguous. Germline V gene lookup returns CDR1 MDHEN and CDR2 SYDVKM. This CDR3 region has 13 residues. V was pared by 4 bases and J by 2 bases, with 8 bases between. The CDR3 protein is CASSSAGNYGYTF. The CDR3 nucleotides read TGTGCCAGCAGTTCGGCGGGGAACTATGGCTACACCTTC.

In its sample, this clone was seen many times. Other DNA sequences from this sample encode an identical CDR3 as well. V gene TRBV4-1 combines with J gene TRBJ2-1; TRBD2 agrees at 7 bases. The germline CDR1 and CDR2 sequences are MGHRA and YSYEKL. V dropped 4 bases and J dropped 1; count of bases not matched to a gene: 1. The length of the CDR3 is 14 residues. The CDR3 loop is CASSRGGSYNEQFF. In nucleotides, the CDR3 is TGCGCCAGCAGCCGGGGGGGTTCCTACAATGAGCAGTTCTTC.

This clone showed up many times. The chain carries TRBV11-2 and TRBJ1-5, with D maybe TRBD1 (5 bases). CDR1 and CDR2 from the germline V gene are SGHAT and FQNNGV. V was cut by 0 bases and J by 6 bases, with 12 bases left in between. There are 15 residues in the CDR3. CDR3: CASSLDRWGVQPQHF. CDR3 coding DNA: TGTGCCAGCAGCTTAGATCGATGGGGGGTTCAGCCCCAGCATTTT.

This chain connects TRBV5-5 to TRBJ1-2; D is undetermined. V was trimmed by 0 bases and J by 8 bases, leaving 5 bases between them. The CDR3 spans 11 residues. The V gene's germline CDR1 is SGHKS and CDR2 YYEKEE (reference sequence). CDR3 nucleotides: TGTGCCAGCAGCTTGGGGCTCGGCTACACCTTC. It yields the protein CASSLGLGYTF.

The chain carries TRBV27 and TRBJ2-7; 13 bases are a match to TRBD2. V dropped 5 bases and J dropped 3; count of bases not matched to a gene: 4. CDR1 is MNHEY and CDR2 is SMNVEV in the germline V gene (reference sequence). CDR3 length equals 15 residues. CDR3 protein: CASSTRLAGGYEQYF. CDR3 DNA sequence: TGTGCCAGCAGTACTCGACTAGCGGGAGGCTACGAGCAGTACTTC.

This clone was detected ten times or more. The chain carries TRBV11-3 and TRBJ2-3, with no clear D. The germline V gene has CDR1 SGHNT and CDR2 YENEEA. Trimming cost V 0 bases and J 1 base, with 2 bases left between them. CDR3 length: 13 amino acids. The DNA for the CDR3 is TGTGCCAGCAGCTTAGACGGCACAGATACGCAGTATTTT. Protein product: CASSLDGTDTQYF.

This clone ranks as medium-sized (0.01 to 0.1%). V is TRBV15 and J is TRBJ1-5; D may be TRBD1 (6 bases). CDR1 and CDR2 from the germline V gene are LNHNV and YYDKDF (reference sequence). This CDR3 comprises 12 residues. Trimming pared 4 bases from V and 6 bases from J, leaving 7 bases between. CDR3 DNA sequence: TGTGCCACCAGCATAGGGGGTCAGCCCCAGCATTTT. Translation gives CATSIGGQPQHF.

On this clone: This specimen includes other DNA sequences encoding the same CDR3. The chain employs TRBV20-1 and TRBJ2-7; a weak D match, TRBD2 (6 bases). Trimming pared 7 bases from V and 6 bases from J, leaving 16 bases between. Per the germline V gene, CDR1 is DFQATT and CDR2 is SNEGSKA (reference sequence). The CDR3 is 12 amino acids. This chain's CDR3 is CSGSGGALEQYF. The CDR3 DNA reads as TGCAGTGGTTCCGGGGGTGCACTCGAGCAGTACTTC.

In this sample, this clone turned up a few times. V and J are TRBV27 and TRBJ2-1, with D possibly matching TRBD1 (5 bases). V was clipped by 6 bases and J by 12 bases, with 15 bases between them. This CDR3 contains 12 residues. Germline CDR1 and CDR2: MNHEY and SMNVEV (reference sequence). The CDR3 DNA follows: TGTGCCAGCAGCAAGCTGGGCCAGGGGCAGTTCTTC. This sequence encodes CASSKLGQGQFF.

J is TRBJ2-3 and V is TRBV7-8; maybe TRBD2 (5 bases). Germline assignment: CDR1 SGHVS and CDR2 FQNEAQ. V lost 5 bases and J 2 bases, leaving 11 bases between the germline ends. This CDR3 has 14 residues. CDR3 amino acids: CASSPRGLTDTQYF. The CDR3 coding sequence is TGTGCCAGCAGCCCTCGCGGACTCACAGATACGCAGTATTTT.

This clone was detected a few times. Since a much larger clone is just one base distant, this may be a read error. The chain combines TRBV5-4 with TRBJ1-5; D unclear. The CDR3 loop spans 12 amino acids. Germline V gives CDR1 SGHNT, CDR2 YYREEE (reference sequence). The CDR3 region is CASRLDNQPQRF. The DNA of the CDR3 is TGTGCCAGCAGACTAGACAATCAGCCCCAGCGTTTT. Supplemented by reference TRBV5-4 and TRBJ1-5, the full variable domain reads ETGVTQSPTHLIKTRGQQVTLRCSSQSGHNTVSWYQQALGQGPQFIFQYYREEENGRGNFPPRFSGLQFPNYSSELNVNALELDDSALYLCASRLDNQPQRFGDGTRLSIL.

This clone was counted at least ten times. The CDR3 coding sequence is TGCAGTGCTACTAATTTGGACGGGAACACTGAAGCTTTCTTT. Translation: CSATNLDGNTEAFF. V is TRBV20-1 and J is TRBJ1-1; D unresolved. Germline loops: CDR1 DFQATT, CDR2 SNEGSKA (reference sequence). The CDR3 is 14 residues long. Trimming left V 4 bases short and J 1 base short, with 13 bases between.

The table lists this clone with many counts. This chain links TRBV3-1 with TRBJ1-6; a possible D gene is TRBD1 (6 bases). The CDR3 has 15 amino acids. The germline V gene has CDR1 LGHDT and CDR2 YNNKEL (reference sequence). Trimming left V 1 base short and J 7 bases short, with 11 bases between. CDR3 amino acids: CASSQARGTNSPLHF. The CDR3 nucleotides are TGTGCCAGCAGCCAAGCGAGGGGGACCAATTCACCCCTCCACTTT.

CDR3 in DNA: TGCAGTGCTAGAGATGGGCGGTCTAGCGGGAGGCGAAATGAGCAGTTCTTC. Protein: CSARDGRSSGRRNEQFF. The genes are TRBV20-1 and TRBJ2-1; 11 nucleotides match TRBD2. V lost 0 bases and J lost 7; bases outside the gene matches: 11. This CDR3 has 17 amino acids. The germline gives CDR1 DFQATT, CDR2 SNEGSKA (reference sequence).

The sample holds many counts of this clone. The rearrangement links TRBV5-5 to TRBJ2-1, with D possibly TRBD2 on 5 matching bases. Germline CDR1 is SGHKS and CDR2 is YYEKEE (reference sequence). The CDR3 contains 13 residues. Trimming removed 3 bases from V and 6 bases from J, with 10 bases in between. CDR3 residues: CASSWELSNEQFF. CDR3 nucleotides: TGTGCCAGCAGCTGGGAGCTCTCCAATGAGCAGTTCTTC.

Regarding this clone: Germline is not matched at one junction end, which may reflect a read error. This chain links TRBV7-9 with TRBJ2-5, with D unclear. From germline, CDR1 is SEHNR and CDR2 FQNEAQ (reference sequence). The CDR3 loop spans 11 amino acids. The CDR3 coding sequence is TGTTCCAGCAGCTCACAAGATACCCAGTACTTC. Translated: CSSSSQDTQYF.

The genes are TRBV28 and TRBJ1-1, with D unresolved. Trimming took off 2 bases at V and 4 bases at J, with 8 bases between the two ends. The CDR3 contains 13 residues. The V gene's germline CDR1 is MDHEN and CDR2 SYDVKM. CDR3 sequence reads: CASSLHISTEAFF. The CDR3 region has the DNA TGTGCCAGCAGTTTACACATTAGCACTGAAGCTTTCTTT.

The table lists this clone with many counts. V and J are TRBV5-5 and TRBJ2-3; D tentatively fits TRBD1 or TRBD2 (5 bases each). The CDR3 runs 13 residues. With 5 bases removed from V and 6 bases from J, the gap between germline ends came to 13 bases. Germline loops: CDR1 SGHKS, CDR2 YYEKEE (reference sequence). CDR3 coding DNA: TGTGCCAGCAGTCTTACGGGGCCCGATACGCAGTATTTT. Translating gives CASSLTGPDTQYF.